Sequencing of this T cell receptor (beta chain) was carried out in a study of cytomegalovirus exposure and HLA in healthy donors. The PCR employed 60 Vbeta primers together with 13 Jbeta primers. Libraries were prepared by immunoSEQ multiplex PCR; TCRdb keeps only in-frame clonotypes and omits some of them. The data show about 140,000 clones, with 79% seen just once and around 7% held by the top ten. To note about this clone: Its target is not known.

Study results and caveats: Roughly uniform depth of sequencing across donors was assumed in presence/absence analyses. A classifier reportedly called cytomegalovirus status with high sensitivity and specificity.

This cohort consisted of healthy bone marrow donors. The CDR3 has 17 residues. V was shortened by 3 bases and J by 0 bases, with 15 bases between the two germline ends. Germline V CDR1 and CDR2: MDHEN, SYDVKM. The sequencing input was PBMCs. V gene TRBV28 combines with J gene TRBJ1-5; unclear D gene. The origin of this receptor is a man in his forties in good health and CMV-seropositive. CDR3 coding DNA: TGTGCCAGCAGTTTTCTCGCGTCCGGGGATAGCAATCAGCCCCAGCATTTT. It yields the protein CASSFLASGDSNQPQHF.